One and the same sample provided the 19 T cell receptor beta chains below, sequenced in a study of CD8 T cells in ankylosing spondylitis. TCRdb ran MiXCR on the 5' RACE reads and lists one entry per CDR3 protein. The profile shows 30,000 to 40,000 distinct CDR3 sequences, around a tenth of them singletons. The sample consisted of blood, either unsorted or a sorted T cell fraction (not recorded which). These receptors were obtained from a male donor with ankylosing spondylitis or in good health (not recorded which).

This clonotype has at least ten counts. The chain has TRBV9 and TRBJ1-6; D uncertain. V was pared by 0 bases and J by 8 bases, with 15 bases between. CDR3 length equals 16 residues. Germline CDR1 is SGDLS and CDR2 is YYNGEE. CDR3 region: CASSVDHTGLDSPLHF. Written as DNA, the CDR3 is TGTGCCAGCAGCGTAGACCACACTGGTTTGGATTCACCCCTCCACTTT. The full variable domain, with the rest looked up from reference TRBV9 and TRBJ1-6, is DSGVTQTPKHLITATGQRVTLRCSPRSGDLSVYWYQQSLDQGLQFLIQYYNGEERAKGNILERFSAQQFPDLHSELNLSSLELGDSALYFCASSVDHTGLDSPLHFGNGTRLTVT.

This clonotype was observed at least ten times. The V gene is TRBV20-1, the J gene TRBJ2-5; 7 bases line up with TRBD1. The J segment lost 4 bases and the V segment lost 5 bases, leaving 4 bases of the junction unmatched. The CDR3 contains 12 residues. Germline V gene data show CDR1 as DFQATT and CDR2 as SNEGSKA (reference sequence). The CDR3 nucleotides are TGCAGTGCTTCCTCAGGGGGAGAGACCCAGTACTTC. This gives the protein CSASSGGETQYF.

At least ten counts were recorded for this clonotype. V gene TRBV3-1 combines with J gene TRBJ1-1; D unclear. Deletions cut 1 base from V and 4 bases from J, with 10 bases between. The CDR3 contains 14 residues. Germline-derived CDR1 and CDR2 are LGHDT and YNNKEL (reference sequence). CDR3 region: CASSQAGVGTEAFF. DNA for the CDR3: TGTGCCAGCAGCCAAGCCGGGGTAGGCACTGAAGCTTTCTTT.

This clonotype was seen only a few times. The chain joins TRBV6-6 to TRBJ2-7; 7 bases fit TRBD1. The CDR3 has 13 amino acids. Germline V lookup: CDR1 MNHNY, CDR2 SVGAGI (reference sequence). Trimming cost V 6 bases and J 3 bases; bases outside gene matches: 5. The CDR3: CASSEGQIYEQYF. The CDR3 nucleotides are TGTGCCAGCAGCGAGGGACAGATCTACGAGCAGTACTTC.

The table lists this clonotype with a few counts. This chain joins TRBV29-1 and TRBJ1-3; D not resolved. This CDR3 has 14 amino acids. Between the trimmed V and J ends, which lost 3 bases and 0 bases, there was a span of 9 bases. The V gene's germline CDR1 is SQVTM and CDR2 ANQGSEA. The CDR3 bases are TGCAGCGTTGATGTCGCCCACTCTGGAAACACCATATATTTT. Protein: CSVDVAHSGNTIYF. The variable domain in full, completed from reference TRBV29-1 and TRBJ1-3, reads SAVISQKPSRDICQRGTSLTIQCQVDSQVTMMFWYRQQPGQSLTLIATANQGSEATYESGFVIDKFPISRPNLTFSTLTVSNMSPEDSSIYLCSVDVAHSGNTIYFGEGSWLTVV.

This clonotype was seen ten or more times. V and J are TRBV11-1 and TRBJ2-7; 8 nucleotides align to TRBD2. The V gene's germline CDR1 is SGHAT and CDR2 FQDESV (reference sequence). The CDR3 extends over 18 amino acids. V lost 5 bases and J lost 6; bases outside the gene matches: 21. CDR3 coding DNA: TGTGCCAGCAGCCTAGGAGTGGTTCGGGCTAGCGGGCCTCTCGAGCAGTACTTC. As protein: CASSLGVVRASGPLEQYF.

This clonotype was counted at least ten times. CDR3 in amino acids: CASSSDSRYEQYF. DNA for the CDR3: TGTGCCAGCAGTTCGGACAGCCGCTACGAGCAGTACTTC. This chain uses TRBV28 with TRBJ2-7; D is perhaps TRBD1 (6 bases). V was cut by 4 bases and J by 3 bases, with 10 bases left in between. Per the germline V gene, CDR1 is MDHEN and CDR2 is SYDVKM. The CDR3 covers 13 residues.

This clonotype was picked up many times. CDR3 residues: CSVEREDGADTQYF. The DNA of the CDR3 is TGCAGCGTTGAACGGGAGGACGGGGCAGATACGCAGTATTTT. This chain links TRBV29-1 with TRBJ2-3, with 7 bases that match TRBD2. This CDR3 has 14 residues. V lost 2 bases, J lost 4 bases, and 6 bases stayed unmatched. The germline V gene encodes CDR1 SQVTM and CDR2 ANQGSEA.

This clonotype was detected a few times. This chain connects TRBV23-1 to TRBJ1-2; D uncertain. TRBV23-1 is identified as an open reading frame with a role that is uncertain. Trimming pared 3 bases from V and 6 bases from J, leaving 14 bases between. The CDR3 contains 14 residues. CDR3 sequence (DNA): TGCGCCAGCAGTCATACGACCACCCCAGATGGCTACACCTTC. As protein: CASSHTTTPDGYTF.

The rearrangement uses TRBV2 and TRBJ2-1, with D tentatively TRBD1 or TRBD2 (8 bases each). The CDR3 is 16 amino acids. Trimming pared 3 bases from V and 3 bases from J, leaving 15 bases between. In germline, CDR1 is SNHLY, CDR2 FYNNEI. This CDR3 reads CASSDGGDRLYNEQFF. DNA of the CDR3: TGTGCCAGCAGTGACGGGGGGGACAGGCTCTACAATGAGCAGTTCTTC.

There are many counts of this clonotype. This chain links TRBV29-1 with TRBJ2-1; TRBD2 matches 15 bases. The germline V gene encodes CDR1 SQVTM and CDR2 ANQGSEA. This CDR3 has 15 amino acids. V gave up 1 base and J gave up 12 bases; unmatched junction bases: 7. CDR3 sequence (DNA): TGCAGCGTTGAAGGGACGGGACTAGCGGGAGGAGGGCAGTTCTTC. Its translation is CSVEGTGLAGGGQFF.

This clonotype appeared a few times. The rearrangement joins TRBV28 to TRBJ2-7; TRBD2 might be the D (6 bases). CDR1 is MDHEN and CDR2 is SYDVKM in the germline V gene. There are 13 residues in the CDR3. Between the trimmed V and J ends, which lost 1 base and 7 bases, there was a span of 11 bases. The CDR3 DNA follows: TGTGCCAGCAGTTTATTCTCCGGAGGGGAGCAGTACTTC. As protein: CASSLFSGGEQYF.

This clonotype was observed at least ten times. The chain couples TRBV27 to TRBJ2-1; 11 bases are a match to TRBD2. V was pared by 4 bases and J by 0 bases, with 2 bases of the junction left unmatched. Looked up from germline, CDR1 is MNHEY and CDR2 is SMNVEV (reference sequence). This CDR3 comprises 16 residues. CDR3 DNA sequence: TGTGCCAGCAGTTCACTAGCGGGAGTCTCCTACAATGAGCAGTTCTTC. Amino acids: CASSSLAGVSYNEQFF.

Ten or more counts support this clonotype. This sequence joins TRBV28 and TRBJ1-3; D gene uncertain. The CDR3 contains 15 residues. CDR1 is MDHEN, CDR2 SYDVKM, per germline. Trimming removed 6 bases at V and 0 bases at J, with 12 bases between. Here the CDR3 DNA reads TGTGCCAGCAGCTTAGAGGTTAACTCTGGAAACACCATATATTTT. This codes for CASSLEVNSGNTIYF.

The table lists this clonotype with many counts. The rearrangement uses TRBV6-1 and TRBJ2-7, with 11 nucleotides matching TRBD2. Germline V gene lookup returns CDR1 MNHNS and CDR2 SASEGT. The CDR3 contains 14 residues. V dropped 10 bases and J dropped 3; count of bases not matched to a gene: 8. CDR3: CATGGLAGGYEQYF. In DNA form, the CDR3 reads TGTGCCACCGGGGGTCTAGCGGGAGGCTACGAGCAGTACTTC.

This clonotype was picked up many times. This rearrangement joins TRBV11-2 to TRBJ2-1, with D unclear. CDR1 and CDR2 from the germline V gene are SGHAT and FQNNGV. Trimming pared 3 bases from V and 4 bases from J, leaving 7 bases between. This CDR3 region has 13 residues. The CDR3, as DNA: TGTGCCAGCAGCTTCCAGGAATACAATGAGCAGTTCTTC. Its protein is CASSFQEYNEQFF.

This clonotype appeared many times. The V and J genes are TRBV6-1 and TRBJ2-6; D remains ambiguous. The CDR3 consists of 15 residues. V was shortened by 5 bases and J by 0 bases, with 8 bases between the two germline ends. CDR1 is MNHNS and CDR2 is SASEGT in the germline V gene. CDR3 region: CASSPRASGANVLTF. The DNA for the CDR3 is TGTGCCAGCAGTCCCCGGGCCTCTGGGGCCAACGTCCTGACTTTC.

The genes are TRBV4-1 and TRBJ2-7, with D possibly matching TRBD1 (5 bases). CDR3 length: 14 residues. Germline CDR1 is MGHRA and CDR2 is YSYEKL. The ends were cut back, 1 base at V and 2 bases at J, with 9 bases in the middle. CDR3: CASSQVGRAYEQYF. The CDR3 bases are TGCGCCAGCAGCCAAGTTGGCAGGGCCTACGAGCAGTACTTC.

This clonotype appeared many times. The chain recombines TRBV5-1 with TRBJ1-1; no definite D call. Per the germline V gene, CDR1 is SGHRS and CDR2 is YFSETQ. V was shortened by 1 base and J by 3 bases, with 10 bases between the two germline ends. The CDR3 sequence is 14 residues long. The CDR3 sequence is CASSLRGFDTEAFF. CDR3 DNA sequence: TGCGCCAGCAGCTTGCGCGGGTTTGACACTGAAGCTTTCTTT.